Below, one T cell receptor beta chain is given with its context. No cognate antigen has been identified for it. No much larger clone is present one base from it, and per-base qualities are unavailable. CD8 naive samples were obtained by positive selection for CCR7 among CD45RO-negative cells, yielding a CD45RA+CCR7+ population from which TemRA cells were excluded. The donors were healthy, HIV-negative adults who had no recently reported acute infections or vaccinations. All donors were Caucasian adults living in Nashville, Tennessee, USA. Blood was collected by leukapheresis, and PBMCs were isolated by Ficoll-Histopaque density gradient centrifugation and then cryopreserved in liquid nitrogen vapor phase. Purity and quantity of every magnetically sorted T cell population were checked by analytical flow cytometry. Genomic DNA was isolated from every sorted fraction and measured by UV absorbance on a Nanodrop 2000c.

These data originate in a study of shared clonotypes between healthy human individuals (dated by TCRdb to about 2020). Some background on the complete study: A few men and a couple of women, aged 18 to 49 years, made up the cohort. Per donor, three plates each were used for CD4 naive and CD4 memory, two for CD8 naive, and one for CD8 memory. To increase sequencing depth and limit assay-specific biases, different laboratories used diverse techniques to prepare libraries and sequence TCR repertoires. The study deeply sequenced blood TCR repertoires of about 5 healthy adults to estimate repertoire size and the extent of clonotype sharing between individuals. Leukapheresis yielded between about 0.9 and 9 billion PBMCs per donor.

Using the deep immunoSEQ assay, TCR CDR3 regions were amplified from genomic DNA by multiplex PCR. Extracted genomic DNA from each cell subset was spread evenly across all wells of several immunoSEQ 96-well plates, with each plate serving as a replicate. Each replicate PCR for sorted subsets received roughly 0.2 ug genomic DNA, equal to roughly 30,000 T cell genomes. Purified libraries were measured with a Qubit 3.0 fluorometer, size-checked on a Bioanalyzer 2100, and measured again with the KAPA Library Quantification kit. Every immunoSEQ 96-well plate was sequenced on a separate single-read 150-cycle Illumina NextSeq 550 flow cell. In the authors' own workflow: Because only junctional sequences without quality scores were contained in the immunoSEQ output, filtering matching that applied to full-length reads could not be performed. To assign V/J genes and CDR3, sequences were annotated against IMGT germline references using PyIR, a Python wrapper for IgBLAST v1.9. Reads were removed for weak V/J assignments (E-value above 1e-6), missing CDR3, stop codons, out-of-frame junctions, or ambiguous translated residues. A V3J clonotype was defined by an identical inferred V gene, J gene, and CDR3 amino acid sequence. Percentage overlap between repertoires was calculated by dividing the number of shared unique clonotypes by the size of the smaller repertoire. Richness of each repertoire was evaluated using RTK rarefaction, the Chao1 estimator, and Recon v2.1 estimates of unobserved clonotypes. OLGA was used to compute generation probabilities for all TCRbeta clonotypes that the gDNA method yielded from a few donors. TCRdb carries this immuneACCESS record with in-frame sequences only. Its versions omit some clonotypes, under half of them owing to an unresolved V gene in the studies checked, with the rest unexplained. V, J and clone size derive from that table, while D and trimming were established from the DNA sequence. The sample table lists fewer than 850,000 clones, 96% of them with a count of one. The ten biggest clones cover roughly 0.23% of the sample.

What the research found in general, with its limitations: Pairwise subsampling led to the expectation that sequencing depth would affect the degree of clonotype sharing among donors. Higher generation probabilities were observed for clonotypes shared by all four sorted-subset donors than for non-shared clonotypes. Larger estimated clonotype richness was generally found for naive subsets than for memory subsets. Rarefaction of sorted-subset datasets indicated incomplete sequencing despite the large sequencing depth. Across a handful of donors, about 5% of naive CD4, roughly 3.4% of naive CD8, around 2.5% of memory CD4, and roughly 0.41% of memory CD8 clonotypes were shared. Only blood was sampled, and tissue TCR repertoires likely differ from those in blood. Because the study included a small number of donors, the genetic and exposure-history diversity represented was limited.

Including the terminal cysteine and phenylalanine, the CDR3 comprises 13 residues. Only the CDR3 region is kept as DNA, spanning 39 bases read in frame from base 1. The germline V gene yields KGHSH for CDR1 and LQKENI for CDR2. V is shortened by 5 bases, J by 5 bases, and the region joining them spans 9 bases. The clonotype comes from a man aged 25-45 years in good health. Sequencing was performed on naive CD8+ T cells sorted from blood. The cell subset or site label for this specimen denotes: CD45RA+CCR7+. The chain was built from TRBV18 and TRBJ1-4, and TRBD1 may be the D gene, going by 5 matching bases. CDR3 region: CASSTGGNEKLFF. At the DNA level, the sequence is TGTGCCAGCTCAACCGGGGGGAATGAAAAACTGTTTTTT. This CDR3, with the reference TRBV18 and TRBJ1-4 proteins standing in past its ends, gives the full variable domain NAGVMQNPRHLVRRRGQEARLRCSPMKGHSHVYWYRQLPEEGLKFMVYLQKENIIDESGMPKERFSAEFPKEGPSILRIQQVVRGDSAAYFCASSTGGNEKLFFGSGTQLSVL.